This TCR beta chain was sequenced during a study of blood T cell repertoires in COVID-19. Here immunoSEQ multiplex PCR was the method, and the copy in TCRdb shows in-frame clones only, minus some. The profile shows 40,000 to 45,000 clones, nearly 90% of them singletons. The CDR3 extends over 14 amino acids. Germline loops: CDR1 SGHRS, CDR2 YFSETQ. J gave up 8 bases and V 2 bases, and 4 bases lay outside the gene matches. The V gene is TRBV5-1, the J gene TRBJ1-4; TRBD1 agrees at 9 bases. Sequences were obtained from peripheral blood. This TCR came from a human donor in a cohort sampled during active COVID-19. DNA for the CDR3: TGCGCCAGCAGCTTACAGGGGGCGGAAGAAAAACTGTTTTTT. This codes for CASSLQGAEEKLFF. The complete variable domain, with remaining parts taken from reference TRBV5-1 and TRBJ1-4, reads KAGVTQTPRYLIKTRGQQVTLSCSPISGHRSVSWYQQTPGQGLQFLFEYFSETQRNKGNFPGRFSGRQFSNSRSEMNVSTLELGDSALYLCASSLQGAEEKLFFGSGTQLSVL.